This TCR beta chain was sequenced during a study of cytomegalovirus exposure and HLA in healthy donors. Broader study findings: HLA allele associations emerged for fewer than 20,000 TCR beta sequences in a later analysis, at 0.05 false discovery rate. Most sequenced TCRs were rare (though some public TCRs occurred in many donors). Excluded were some V segments that proved indistinguishable, including TRBV6-2 and TRBV6-3.

After removal of 2 bases from V and 4 bases from J, the junction contained 5 bases not matched to a gene. The CDR3 is made up of 14 amino acids. Germline V gene lookup returns CDR1 SGHNT and CDR2 YYREEE (reference sequence). PCR primers comprised 60 Vbeta and 13 Jbeta primers. In the original processing: Among the unique TCR beta chains that a later analysis counted, some 73 million in all, about 11 million were shared. Produced via immunoSEQ multiplex PCR; TCRdb's table is partial and in-frame only. That table gives V, J and clone size, and the DNA gave D and trimming. The sample lists 100,000 or so clones; around 81% were seen once. This clone was counted once. Its target is not known.

This TCR was sampled from a man aged 18 to 30 in good health and CMV-seronegative. The chain uses TRBV5-4 and TRBJ1-2; 7 nucleotides agree with TRBD1. Specimen: PBMCs. For the CDR3, the DNA is TGTGCCAGCAGCTTACAGGGGAAGGTCTATGGCTACACCTTC. Encoded protein: CASSLQGKVYGYTF.